These T cell receptor beta chains were read from a single sample in a study of glioma-infiltrating T cells. TCRdb reanalysed the multiplex PCR reads using MiXCR and keeps one entry per CDR3 protein. The sample comprises 170,000 or so distinct CDR3 sequences, 43% of which are singletons, and 5.2% rests with the top ten. Material: glioma tissue, nonneoplastic brain tissue, or PBMCs (not recorded which). All receptors derive from a human donor with low-grade glioma or glioblastoma, undergoing nonglioma brain surgery, or in good health (not recorded which). Both conserved end residues are part of each CDR3. The order of the fields is clone size, D gene, J gene, V gene, CDR3 protein, CDR3 DNA. D genes are given only for firm matches. A row's size may be missing; if present it is once, few, many or a size class.

size: NA
D: NA
J: TRBJ2-3
V: TRBV27
CDR3: CESSLVPGTDTQYF
DNA: TGTGAAAGCAGTTTAGTACCGGGCACAGATACGCAGTATTTT

size: many
D: NA
J: TRBJ2-3
V: TRBV7-2
CDR3: CASSFSSRVQDTQYF
DNA: TGTGCCAGCAGCTTTTCAAGTCGGGTCCAGGATACGCAGTATTTT

size: many
D: NA
J: TRBJ1-2
V: TRBV5-4
CDR3: CASSLTDYGYTF
DNA: TGTGCCAGCAGCTTGACGGACTATGGCTACACCTTC

size: NA
D: NA
J: TRBJ1-1
V: TRBV30
CDR3: CAWRSGGDTEAFF
DNA: TGTGCCTGGAGGTCGGGGGGGGACACTGAAGCTTTCTTT

size: NA
D: TRBD1
J: TRBJ1-2
V: TRBV3-1
CDR3: CASIQDFGQENGYTF
DNA: TGTGCCAGCATCCAAGATTTTGGACAGGAGAATGGCTACACCTTC

size: many
D: NA
J: TRBJ2-2
V: TRBV6-1
CDR3: CASSPFATGELFF
DNA: TGTGCCAGCAGTCCCTTCGCAACCGGGGAGCTGTTTTTT

size: few
D: NA
J: TRBJ2-1
V: TRBV5-4
CDR3: CASSLDHNEQFF
DNA: TGTGCCAGCAGCTTGGACCACAATGAGCAGTTCTTC

size: once
D: TRBD2
J: TRBJ2-1
V: TRBV4-1
CDR3: CAGLAGLSSYNEQLF
DNA: TGCGCCGGACTAGCGGGGCTGAGCTCCTACAATGAGCAGCTCTTC

size: NA
D: NA
J: TRBJ2-3
V: TRBV28
CDR3: CASARHLTWVADTQYF
DNA: TGTGCCAGCGCCAGGCATCTTACGTGGGTGGCGGATACGCAGTATTTT

size: NA
D: TRBD2
J: TRBJ2-1
V: TRBV2
CDR3: CASRVTSGSNEQFF
DNA: TGTGCCAGCAGAGTCACTAGCGGGAGTAACGAGCAGTTCTTC

size: many
D: TRBD2
J: TRBJ2-5
V: TRBV2
CDR3: CASKLLGLAEETQYF
DNA: TGTGCCAGCAAACTCTTAGGACTAGCGGAAGAGACCCAGTACTTC

size: many
D: NA
J: TRBJ2-3
V: TRBV28
CDR3: CASRTQRRTDTQYF
DNA: TGTGCCAGCAGGACCCAAAGAAGAACAGATACGCAGTATTTT

size: NA
D: NA
J: TRBJ2-1
V: TRBV6-2/TRBV6-3
CDR3: CDSSYGIPYNEKFF
DNA: TGTGACAGCAGTTACGGGATCCCGTACAATGAGAAGTTCTTC

size: many
D: NA
J: TRBJ1-3
V: TRBV24-1
CDR3: CATSASGNTIYF
DNA: TGTGCCACCAGTGCCTCTGGAAACACCATATATTTT

size: NA
D: NA
J: TRBJ2-5
V: TRBV12-5
CDR3: CASGLEALETQYF
DNA: TGTGCTAGTGGTTTGGAGGCTTTGGAGACCCAGTACTTC

size: few
D: TRBD1
J: TRBJ1-5
V: TRBV19
CDR3: CASSPRGNQPQHF
DNA: TGTGCCAGTAGTCCCAGGGGGAATCAGCCCCAGCATTTT

size: few
D: NA
J: TRBJ1-5
V: TRBV2
CDR3: CASGRGVHQPQHF
DNA: TGTGCCAGCGGGAGGGGGGTCCATCAGCCCCAGCATTTT

size: NA
D: NA
J: TRBJ2-6
V: TRBV28
CDR3: CVSSFPGANVLTF
DNA: TGTGTCAGCAGTTTTCCTGGGGCCAACGTCCTGACTTTC

size: many
D: NA
J: TRBJ1-2
V: TRBV2
CDR3: CASSEVSGGYGYTF
DNA: TGTGCCAGCAGTGAAGTTTCAGGAGGCTATGGCTACACCTTC

size: many
D: NA
J: TRBJ1-2
V: TRBV6-1
CDR3: CASSRGVNYGYTF
DNA: TGTGCCAGCAGTAGAGGGGTAAACTATGGCTACACCTTC

size: few
D: NA
J: TRBJ2-5
V: TRBV10-3
CDR3: CATREQGSSDGTQYF
DNA: TGTGCCACCAGAGAGCAGGGTTCGAGCGACGGGACCCAGTACTTC

size: NA
D: NA
J: TRBJ2-5
V: TRBV2
CDR3: CASSVRGQETQYF
DNA: TGTGCCAGCAGTGTCCGGGGCCAAGAGACCCAGTACTTC

size: NA
D: NA
J: TRBJ2-1
V: TRBV3-1
CDR3: CVSSQDIIARAKQFF
DNA: TGTGTCAGCAGCCAAGATATAATAGCGCGAGCAAAACAGTTCTTC

size: many
D: TRBD2
J: TRBJ2-1
V: TRBV20-1
CDR3: CSAETGTSGILNEQFF
DNA: TGCAGTGCTGAGACCGGGACTAGCGGGATATTGAATGAGCAGTTCTTC

size: NA
D: NA
J: TRBJ1-1
V: TRBV2
CDR3: CASSERQGGGVNTEAFF
DNA: TGTGCCAGCAGTGAAAGGCAGGGAGGGGGAGTGAACACTGAAGCTTTCTTT

size: few
D: TRBD1
J: TRBJ2-7
V: TRBV20-1
CDR3: CSAKARDSSYEQYF
DNA: TGCAGTGCGAAGGCCCGGGACAGCTCCTACGAGCAGTACTTC

size: NA
D: TRBD2
J: TRBJ2-1
V: TRBV6-5
CDR3: CASTRTRGYNEQFF
DNA: TGTGCCAGCACCAGGACTAGGGGCTACAATGAGCAGTTCTTC

size: NA
D: NA
J: TRBJ2-3
V: TRBV7-2
CDR3: CASRLTMVGRTDTQYF
DNA: TGTGCCAGCAGATTAACTATGGTGGGACGCACAGATACGCAGTATTTT

size: NA
D: TRBD2
J: TRBJ2-5
V: TRBV28
CDR3: CASSLRDYSGLETQYF
DNA: TGTGCCAGCAGTCTAAGGGACTACTCGGGGTTAGAGACCCAGTACTTC

size: NA
D: TRBD2
J: TRBJ2-1
V: TRBV10-2
CDR3: CASNLAGGYNEQFF
DNA: TGCGCCAGCAACCTAGCGGGGGGATACAATGAGCAGTTCTTC

size: medium-sized
D: NA
J: TRBJ1-5
V: TRBV20-1
CDR3: CSARAPGFGSNQPQHF
DNA: TGCAGTGCTAGGGCCCCCGGGTTTGGAAGCAATCAGCCCCAGCATTTT

size: NA
D: TRBD1
J: TRBJ2-3
V: TRBV6-4
CDR3: CASSETGAGSTDTQYF
DNA: TGTGCCAGCAGTGAGACAGGGGCCGGATCCACAGATACGCAGTATTTT

size: many
D: NA
J: TRBJ2-5
V: TRBV20-1
CDR3: CSATGLDETQYF
DNA: TGCAGTGCGACGGGGCTCGACGAGACCCAGTACTTC

size: few
D: NA
J: TRBJ1-1
V: TRBV18
CDR3: CASSPGGQMNTEAFF
DNA: TGTGCCAGCTCACCAGGAGGACAGATGAACACTGAAGCTTTCTTT

size: NA
D: NA
J: TRBJ1-6
V: TRBV27
CDR3: CASSLSRTHSHLHF
DNA: TGTGCCAGCAGTTTATCGAGGACCCATTCACACCTTCACTTT

size: many
D: NA
J: TRBJ2-7
V: TRBV28
CDR3: CASPPLGTALIDKVYEQYF
DNA: TGTGCCAGCCCTCCCTTAGGGACGGCGTTGATAGATAAGGTCTACGAGCAGTACTTC

size: NA
D: TRBD1
J: TRBJ1-5
V: TRBV6-2/TRBV6-3
CDR3: CGSSGNRGSKPQHF
DNA: TGTGGCAGCAGTGGCAACAGGGGATCCAAGCCCCAGCATTTT

size: many
D: NA
J: TRBJ2-7
V: TRBV7-2
CDR3: CASSLAGASDEQYF
DNA: TGTGCCAGCAGCTTAGCGGGAGCAAGCGACGAGCAGTACTTC

size: many
D: NA
J: TRBJ2-7
V: TRBV6-1
CDR3: CASSEGPGTYEQYF
DNA: TGTGCCAGCAGTGAAGGGCCCGGGACCTACGAGCAGTACTTC

size: many
D: NA
J: TRBJ2-7
V: TRBV6-1
CDR3: CASTGRDAYEQYF
DNA: TGTGCCAGCACGGGCAGGGATGCCTACGAGCAGTACTTC

size: many
D: NA
J: TRBJ2-3
V: TRBV6-1
CDR3: CASIEFGGQSTDTQYF
DNA: TGTGCCAGCATCGAATTCGGGGGACAAAGCACAGATACGCAGTATTTT

size: NA
D: TRBD2
J: TRBJ2-1
V: TRBV28
CDR3: CASSLWTSGAYNEQFF
DNA: TGTGCCAGCAGTCTGTGGACTAGCGGGGCGTACAATGAGCAGTTCTTC

size: few
D: TRBD2
J: TRBJ2-7
V: TRBV12-3/TRBV12-4
CDR3: CASTDMTSGSYEQYF
DNA: TGTGCCAGCACCGACATGACTAGCGGATCCTACGAGCAGTACTTC

size: NA
D: TRBD2
J: TRBJ2-7
V: TRBV20-1
CDR3: CSARDIGTSNLYEQYF
DNA: TGCAGTGCTAGAGATATTGGGACTAGCAATTTGTACGAGCAGTACTTC

size: many
D: NA
J: TRBJ2-1
V: TRBV7-9
CDR3: CASSLRSSAGEQFF
DNA: TGTGCCAGCAGCCTAAGATCCTCGGCGGGTGAGCAGTTCTTC

size: once
D: TRBD1
J: TRBJ1-1
V: TRBV27
CDR3: CASSATGSPEAFF
DNA: TGTGCCAGCTCCGCGACAGGGAGCCCTGAAGCTTTCTTT

size: many
D: TRBD2
J: TRBJ2-1
V: TRBV5-1
CDR3: CASSPGLAYNEQFF
DNA: TGCGCCAGCAGCCCCGGACTAGCCTACAATGAGCAGTTCTTC

size: NA
D: NA
J: TRBJ2-2
V: TRBV11-3
CDR3: CTSSLRLAETGELFF
DNA: TGTACCAGCAGCTTACGGCTAGCTGAAACCGGGGAGCTGTTTTTT

size: many
D: NA
J: TRBJ2-7
V: TRBV28
CDR3: CASSSPQGLDEQYF
DNA: TGTGCCAGCAGTTCCCCCCAGGGTTTGGACGAGCAGTACTTC

size: few
D: NA
J: TRBJ2-3
V: TRBV7-9
CDR3: CASSLVLGTDTQYF
DNA: TGTGCCAGCAGCCTTGTCTTGGGGACAGATACGCAGTATTTT

size: many
D: NA
J: TRBJ1-5
V: TRBV20-1
CDR3: CSASGGVEQPQHF
DNA: TGCAGTGCTAGTGGGGGGGTCGAGCAGCCCCAGCATTTT

size: many
D: NA
J: TRBJ2-1
V: TRBV15
CDR3: CATSSGSPYNEQFF
DNA: TGTGCCACCAGTAGTGGTAGCCCCTACAATGAGCAGTTCTTC

size: many
D: NA
J: TRBJ2-2
V: TRBV28
CDR3: CASRFSGGWGTGELFF
DNA: TGTGCCAGCAGATTCTCTGGAGGGTGGGGGACCGGGGAGCTGTTTTTT

size: many
D: TRBD1
J: TRBJ1-5
V: TRBV20-1
CDR3: CSASGQTGQPQHF
DNA: TGCAGTGCCTCGGGACAGACTGGGCAGCCCCAGCATTTT

size: NA
D: NA
J: TRBJ2-1
V: TRBV29-1
CDR3: CSARPGGSDEQFF
DNA: TGCAGTGCTAGGCCGGGGGGCTCGGATGAGCAGTTCTTC

size: many
D: NA
J: TRBJ2-3
V: TRBV14
CDR3: CASSQVPDTQYF
DNA: TGTGCCAGCAGCCAAGTGCCAGATACGCAGTATTTT

size: once
D: TRBD1
J: TRBJ1-1
V: TRBV19
CDR3: CASRRTGGAVTEAFF
DNA: TGTGCCAGTAGACGGACAGGGGGGGCGGTGACTGAAGCTTTCTTT

size: NA
D: NA
J: TRBJ1-2
V: TRBV15
CDR3: CVTSMPSHANYGYTF
DNA: TGTGTCACCAGCATGCCCAGCCATGCTAACTATGGCTACACCTTC

size: once
D: NA
J: TRBJ1-5
V: TRBV6-1
CDR3: CASFGRSDKPQHF
DNA: TGTGCCAGCTTTGGGAGGAGCGATAAGCCCCAGCATTTT